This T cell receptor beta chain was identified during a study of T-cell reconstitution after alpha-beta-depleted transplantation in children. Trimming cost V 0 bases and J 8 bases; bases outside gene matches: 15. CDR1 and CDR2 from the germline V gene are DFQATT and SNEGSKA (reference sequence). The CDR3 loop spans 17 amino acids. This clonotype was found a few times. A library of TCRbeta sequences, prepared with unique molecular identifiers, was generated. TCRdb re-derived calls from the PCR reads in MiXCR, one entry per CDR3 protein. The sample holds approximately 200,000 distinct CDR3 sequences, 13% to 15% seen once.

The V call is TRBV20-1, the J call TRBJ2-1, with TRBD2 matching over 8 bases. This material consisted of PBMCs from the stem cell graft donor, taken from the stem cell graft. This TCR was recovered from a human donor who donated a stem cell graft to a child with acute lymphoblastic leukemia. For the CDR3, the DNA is TGCAGTGCTAGAGAGGCGGTAGGCGGCGGGAGGTTCTATGAGCAGTTCTTC. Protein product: CSAREAVGGGRFYEQFF.